Shown below are 20 T cell receptor beta chains from a single sample sequenced in a study of cytomegalovirus exposure and HLA in healthy donors. Vbeta (60) and Jbeta (13) primers were used in the PCR. Generated by immunoSEQ multiplex PCR, the TCRdb table keeps only in-frame clones and is missing some. The sample lists 130,000 to 150,000 clones; 72% were seen once. The sequenced material came from PBMCs. Source of these receptors: a man aged 40-55 years in good health and CMV-seronegative.

This clone was counted only a few times. The chain is built from TRBV10-3 and TRBJ1-5, with D possibly TRBD1 on 6 matching bases. Germline CDR1 is ENHRY and CDR2 is SYGVKD. This CDR3 comprises 13 residues. V was cut by 4 bases and J by 8 bases, with 12 bases left in between. The CDR3 bases are TGTGCCATCAGTGGTGGGGGCACGAAGCCCCAGCATTTT. Protein product: CAISGGGTKPQHF.

V usage is TRBV6-6 and J usage is TRBJ2-3, with 7 bases identical to TRBD1. CDR1 is MNHNY, CDR2 SVGAGI, per germline (reference sequence). V gave up 0 bases and J gave up 2 bases; unmatched junction bases: 5. This CDR3 has 16 amino acids. The CDR3 is CASSYSTGIDTDTQYF. The CDR3 region has the DNA TGTGCCAGCAGTTACTCGACAGGGATCGACACAGATACGCAGTATTTT.

V is TRBV18 and J is TRBJ2-7, with D maybe TRBD1 (6 bases). The length of the CDR3 is 16 residues. Germline CDR1 reads KGHSH; CDR2 reads LQKENI. With 5 bases removed from V and 0 bases from J, the gap between germline ends came to 17 bases. The CDR3 nucleotides are TGTGCCAGCTCATTAACGCAGGGGACAAGCTCCTACGAGCAGTACTTC. Its translation: CASSLTQGTSSYEQYF.

This rearrangement joins TRBV9 to TRBJ2-1; TRBD2 agrees at 9 bases. CDR3 length equals 14 residues. V lost 3 bases, J lost 9 bases, and 7 bases stayed unmatched. Germline-derived CDR1 and CDR2 are SGDLS and YYNGEE. The CDR3 protein is CASSDGLAYSEQFF. CDR3 sequence (DNA): TGTGCCAGCAGCGATGGACTAGCGTATAGTGAGCAGTTCTTC.

Regarding this clone: Its ends do not fully match the called genes, so a read error is possible. V and J are TRBV5-1 and TRBJ2-1; tentatively, D is TRBD1 (6 bases). The germline V gene encodes CDR1 SGHRS and CDR2 YFSETQ. The CDR3 contains 16 residues. CDR3 coding DNA: TGCGCCACCAGCAGGGGTGATAGGGGTGTATACAATGAGCAGTTCTTC. Its translation: CATSRGDRGVYNEQFF.

Written as DNA, the CDR3 is TGTGCCACCAGCAGAGATGGAGATGGACAGGTGGCAGATACGCAGTATTTT. It specifies CATSRDGDGQVADTQYF. This rearrangement joins TRBV15 to TRBJ2-3; 7 bases fit TRBD1. This CDR3 has 17 amino acids. With V trimmed by 0 bases and J by 4 bases, 10 bases remained unmatched. Looked up from germline, CDR1 is LNHNV and CDR2 is YYDKDF (reference sequence).

This clone appeared a few times. The J gene is TRBJ1-1, the V gene TRBV27; possibly TRBD1 for D (6 bases). CDR3 size: 14 residues. Deletions cut 8 bases from V and 4 bases from J, with 17 bases between. CDR1 MNHEY and CDR2 SMNVEV come from the germline V gene (reference sequence). DNA for the CDR3: TGTGCCAGCTGTACCTACAGGGCGCCCACTGAAGCTTTCTTT. Amino acid sequence: CASCTYRAPTEAFF.

The CDR3 region is CAISSGQSSYEQYF. In nucleotides, the CDR3 is TGTGCCATCAGTTCGGGACAGAGCTCCTACGAGCAGTACTTC. The V gene is TRBV10-3, the J gene TRBJ2-7; TRBD1 agrees at 7 bases. CDR3 length: 14 residues. Trimming at V came to 5 bases and at J to 0 bases, leaving 4 bases not matched to a gene. The germline gives CDR1 ENHRY, CDR2 SYGVKD.

The chain recombines TRBV6-1 with TRBJ1-2, with D unresolved. Germline V lookup: CDR1 MNHNS, CDR2 SASEGT. Trimming took 2 bases from V and 8 from J, leaving 18 bases between them. The CDR3 contains 15 residues. For the CDR3, the DNA is TGTGCCAGCAGTGAATTGGCGGCAGCCATTGGGGGCTACACCTTC. It encodes CASSELAAAIGGYTF.

The genes are TRBV5-1 and TRBJ1-2; 8 bases fit TRBD1. The ends lost 4 bases at V and 6 bases at J; junction bases unmatched: 8. The length of the CDR3 is 14 residues. CDR1 is SGHRS and CDR2 is YFSETQ in the germline V gene. The CDR3 sequence is CASSAHTGGDGYTF. CDR3 nucleotides: TGCGCCAGCAGCGCACACACAGGGGGAGATGGCTACACCTTC.

The chain joins TRBV18 to TRBJ1-5, with D maybe TRBD1 (6 bases). V was shortened by 1 base and J by 2 bases, with 15 bases between the two germline ends. This CDR3 contains 17 residues. Germline CDR1 is KGHSH and CDR2 is LQKENI. The CDR3 DNA is TGTGCCAGCTCACCACGTGCCGCCAGGGGAGGCAATCAGCCCCAGCATTTT. It translates to CASSPRAARGGNQPQHF.

V is TRBV9 and J is TRBJ2-2; tentative D call: TRBD2 (6 bases). Germline loops: CDR1 SGDLS, CDR2 YYNGEE. The CDR3 contains 16 residues. Trimming cost V 3 bases and J 2 bases, with 14 bases left between them. The CDR3 region is CASSARSGTNTGELFF. CDR3 DNA: TGTGCCAGCAGCGCTCGATCCGGGACTAACACCGGGGAGCTGTTTTTT.

The rearrangement uses TRBV6-1 and TRBJ2-1; maybe TRBD2 (6 bases). The V gene's germline CDR1 is MNHNS and CDR2 SASEGT. The CDR3 length is 13 residues. The germline V and J ends were trimmed by 7 bases and 7 bases, with 14 bases remaining between them. The CDR3 sequence: CASTGGVGNEQFF. For the CDR3, the DNA is TGTGCCAGCACCGGGGGAGTCGGTAATGAGCAGTTCTTC.

A few counts support this clone. The chain has TRBV4-1 and TRBJ2-2; D call uncertain. V lost 3 bases and J 3 bases, leaving 11 bases between the germline ends. Germline V gives CDR1 MGHRA, CDR2 YSYEKL. This CDR3 has 15 residues. CDR3: CASSHSGRDTGELFF. CDR3 in DNA: TGCGCCAGCAGCCATTCGGGTCGGGACACCGGGGAGCTGTTTTTT.

V gene TRBV29-1 combines with J gene TRBJ2-7; D is unclear. The CDR3 extends over 13 amino acids. V gave up 4 bases and J gave up 0 bases, with 10 bases separating them. CDR1 and CDR2 (germline): SQVTM, ANQGSEA. CDR3 bases: TGCAGCGTTGTGGTACTACCCTCCTACGAGCAGTACTTC. Translated: CSVVVLPSYEQYF.

V usage is TRBV15 and J usage is TRBJ2-2; 12 bases are a match to TRBD2. This CDR3 spans 16 amino acids. CDR1 is LNHNV and CDR2 is YYDKDF in the germline V gene (reference sequence). Unmatched junction bases numbered 5, after V lost 2 bases and J lost 7 bases. The CDR3, as DNA: TGTGCCACCAGCAGACCGACTAGCGGGAGTTTCGGGGAGCTGTTTTTT. Translation: CATSRPTSGSFGELFF.

CDR3 sequence reads: CASTIGQGASYEQYF. CDR3 in DNA: TGTGCCAGCACTATCGGACAGGGGGCCTCCTACGAGCAGTACTTC. This chain connects TRBV7-6 to TRBJ2-7; 11 nucleotides agree with TRBD1. Trimming cost V 7 bases and J 0 bases; bases outside gene matches: 5. The CDR3 loop spans 15 amino acids. Germline CDR1 SGHVS, CDR2 FNYEAQ.

The rearrangement joins TRBV5-1 to TRBJ1-4; D gene ambiguous. This CDR3 spans 15 amino acids. V was pared by 0 bases and J by 6 bases, with 12 bases between. Germline CDR1 reads SGHRS; CDR2 reads YFSETQ. The CDR3 loop reads CASSLERRTHEKLFF. The DNA of the CDR3 is TGCGCCAGCAGCTTGGAGCGGAGAACCCATGAAAAACTGTTTTTT.

The chain combines TRBV9 with TRBJ2-7; the match to TRBD1 covers 12 bases. Germline CDR1 reads SGDLS; CDR2 reads YYNGEE. The CDR3 runs to 15 residues. V trimming: 3 bases; J trimming: 7 bases; junction bases outside the gene matches: 8. CDR3 in DNA: TGTGCCAGCAGCGAGGGGGACAGGGGGCGAAGGGAGCAGTACTTC. It translates to CASSEGDRGRREQYF.

The rearrangement joins TRBV9 to TRBJ1-2; 9 nucleotides agree with TRBD1. The V gene's germline CDR1 is SGDLS and CDR2 YYNGEE. This CDR3 comprises 13 residues. J was trimmed by 7 bases and V by 2 bases; bases with no gene match: 3. This CDR3 is CASSVDRGSGYTF. For the CDR3, the DNA is TGTGCCAGCAGCGTGGACAGGGGATCTGGCTACACCTTC. Looking up the rest from reference TRBV9 and TRBJ1-2 gives the full variable domain: DSGVTQTPKHLITATGQRVTLRCSPRSGDLSVYWYQQSLDQGLQFLIQYYNGEERAKGNILERFSAQQFPDLHSELNLSSLELGDSALYFCASSVDRGSGYTFGSGTRLTVV.